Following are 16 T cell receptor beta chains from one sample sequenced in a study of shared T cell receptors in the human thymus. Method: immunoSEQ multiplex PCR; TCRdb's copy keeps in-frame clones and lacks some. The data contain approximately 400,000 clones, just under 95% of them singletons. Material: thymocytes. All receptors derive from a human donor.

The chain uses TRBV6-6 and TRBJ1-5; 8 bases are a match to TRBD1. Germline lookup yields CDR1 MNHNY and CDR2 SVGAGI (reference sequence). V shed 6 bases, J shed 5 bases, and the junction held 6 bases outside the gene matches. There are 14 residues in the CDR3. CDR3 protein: CASSTGQDDQPQHF. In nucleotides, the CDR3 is TGTGCCAGCAGCACGGGACAGGATGATCAGCCCCAGCATTTT.

The CDR3 DNA follows: TGTGCCAGCAGCGAAGAAAGGGTCACAGATACGCAGTATTTT. It specifies CASSEERVTDTQYF. The J gene is TRBJ2-3, the V gene TRBV7-9; unclear D gene. CDR3 length equals 14 residues. With 5 bases removed from V and 2 bases from J, the gap between germline ends came to 11 bases. Germline CDR1 reads SEHNR; CDR2 reads FQNEAQ (reference sequence).

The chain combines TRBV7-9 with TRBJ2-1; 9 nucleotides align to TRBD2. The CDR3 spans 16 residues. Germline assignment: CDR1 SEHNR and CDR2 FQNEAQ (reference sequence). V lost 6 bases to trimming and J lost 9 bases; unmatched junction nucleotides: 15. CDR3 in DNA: TGTGCCAGCAGAAGGGGGGCCGGGACTAGCACGGTTGAGCAGTTCTTC. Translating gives CASRRGAGTSTVEQFF.

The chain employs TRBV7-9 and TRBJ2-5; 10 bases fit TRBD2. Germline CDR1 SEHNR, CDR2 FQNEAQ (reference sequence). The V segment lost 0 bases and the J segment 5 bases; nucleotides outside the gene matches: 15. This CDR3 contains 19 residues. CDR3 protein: CASSLAVSSSGRGGETQYF. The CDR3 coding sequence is TGTGCCAGCAGCTTAGCGGTGTCTTCTAGCGGGAGAGGAGGGGAGACCCAGTACTTC.

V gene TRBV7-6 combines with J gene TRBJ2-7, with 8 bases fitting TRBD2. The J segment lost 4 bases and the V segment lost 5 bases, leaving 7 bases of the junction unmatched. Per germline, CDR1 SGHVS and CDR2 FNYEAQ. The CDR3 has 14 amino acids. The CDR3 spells CASSPERERYEQYF. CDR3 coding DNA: TGTGCCAGCAGCCCAGAGCGGGAGAGGTACGAGCAGTACTTC.

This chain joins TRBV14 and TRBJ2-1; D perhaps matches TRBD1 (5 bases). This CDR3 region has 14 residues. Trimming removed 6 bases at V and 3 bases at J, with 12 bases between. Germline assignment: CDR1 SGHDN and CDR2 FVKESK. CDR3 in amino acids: CASSPTGHYNEQFF. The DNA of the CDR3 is TGTGCCAGCAGTCCCACAGGCCACTACAATGAGCAGTTCTTC.

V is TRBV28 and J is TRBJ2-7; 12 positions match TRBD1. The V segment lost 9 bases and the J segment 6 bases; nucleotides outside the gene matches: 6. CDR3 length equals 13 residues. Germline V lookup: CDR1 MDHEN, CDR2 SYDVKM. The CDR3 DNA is TGTGCCAGAGTGGGGGGACAGGGGGCCGAGCAGTACTTC. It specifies CARVGGQGAEQYF.

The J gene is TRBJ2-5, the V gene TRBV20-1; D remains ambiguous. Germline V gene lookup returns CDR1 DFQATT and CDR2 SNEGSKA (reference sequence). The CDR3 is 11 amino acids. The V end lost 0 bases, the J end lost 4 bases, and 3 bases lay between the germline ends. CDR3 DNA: TGCAGTGCTAGAGATTTAGAGACCCAGTACTTC. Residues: CSARDLETQYF.

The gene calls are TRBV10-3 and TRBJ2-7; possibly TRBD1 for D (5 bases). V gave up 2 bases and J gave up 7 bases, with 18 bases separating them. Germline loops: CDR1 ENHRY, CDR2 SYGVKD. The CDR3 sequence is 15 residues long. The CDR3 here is CAISELSRASWEQYF. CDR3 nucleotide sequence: TGTGCCATCAGTGAGCTCTCCAGGGCTTCTTGGGAGCAGTACTTC.

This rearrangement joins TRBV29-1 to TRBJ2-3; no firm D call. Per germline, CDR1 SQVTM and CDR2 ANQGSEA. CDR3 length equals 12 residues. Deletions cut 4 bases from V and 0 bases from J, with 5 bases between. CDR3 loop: CSVGDSTDTQYF. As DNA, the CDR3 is TGCAGCGTTGGAGACAGCACAGATACGCAGTATTTT.

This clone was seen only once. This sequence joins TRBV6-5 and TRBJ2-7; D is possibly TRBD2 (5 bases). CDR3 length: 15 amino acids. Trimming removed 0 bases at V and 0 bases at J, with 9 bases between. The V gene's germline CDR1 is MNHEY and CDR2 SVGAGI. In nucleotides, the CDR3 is TGTGCCAGCAGTTACTCCCAGCGGAGCTCCTACGAGCAGTACTTC. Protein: CASSYSQRSSYEQYF.

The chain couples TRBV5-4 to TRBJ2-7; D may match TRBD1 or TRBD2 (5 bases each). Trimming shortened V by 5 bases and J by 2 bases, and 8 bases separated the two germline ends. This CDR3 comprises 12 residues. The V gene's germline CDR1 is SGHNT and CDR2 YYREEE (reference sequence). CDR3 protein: CASRRGPYEQYF. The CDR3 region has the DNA TGTGCCAGCAGGAGGGGTCCCTACGAGCAGTACTTC.

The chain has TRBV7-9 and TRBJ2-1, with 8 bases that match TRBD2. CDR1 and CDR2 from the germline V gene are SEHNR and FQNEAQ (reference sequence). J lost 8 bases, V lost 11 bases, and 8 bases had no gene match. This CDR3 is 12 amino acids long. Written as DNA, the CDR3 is TGTGCCCCGGGGGCGGGAGGTCATGAGCAGTTCTTC. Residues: CAPGAGGHEQFF.

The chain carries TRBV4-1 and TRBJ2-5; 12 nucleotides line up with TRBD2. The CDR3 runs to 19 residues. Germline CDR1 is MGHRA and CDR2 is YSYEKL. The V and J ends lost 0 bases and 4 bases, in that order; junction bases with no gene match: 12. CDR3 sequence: CASSQDRLRLAGDGETQYF. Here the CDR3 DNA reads TGCGCCAGCAGCCAAGATAGGTTACGACTAGCGGGAGATGGAGAGACCCAGTACTTC.

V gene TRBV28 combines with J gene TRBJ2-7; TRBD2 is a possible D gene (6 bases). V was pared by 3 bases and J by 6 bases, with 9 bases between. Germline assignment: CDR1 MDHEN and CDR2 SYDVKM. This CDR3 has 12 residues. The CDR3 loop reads CASSFDGGEQYF. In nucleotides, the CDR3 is TGTGCCAGCAGTTTTGACGGGGGCGAGCAGTACTTC.

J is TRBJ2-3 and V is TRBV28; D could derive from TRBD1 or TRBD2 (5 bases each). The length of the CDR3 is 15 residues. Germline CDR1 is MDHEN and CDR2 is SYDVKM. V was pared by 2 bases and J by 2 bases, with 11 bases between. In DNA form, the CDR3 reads TGTGCCAGCAGTTTAAAGTGGGACCTCACAGATACGCAGTATTTT. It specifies CASSLKWDLTDTQYF.